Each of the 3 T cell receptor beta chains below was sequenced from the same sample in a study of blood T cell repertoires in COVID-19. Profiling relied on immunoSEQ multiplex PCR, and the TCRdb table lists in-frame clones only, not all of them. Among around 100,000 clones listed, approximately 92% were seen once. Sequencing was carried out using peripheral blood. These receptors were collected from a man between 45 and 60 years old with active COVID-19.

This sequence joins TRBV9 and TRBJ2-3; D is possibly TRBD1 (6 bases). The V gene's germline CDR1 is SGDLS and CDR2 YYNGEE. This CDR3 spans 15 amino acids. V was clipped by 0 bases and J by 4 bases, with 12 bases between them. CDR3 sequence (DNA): TGTGCCAGCAGCGTAGAGGTCAGGGGCCCAGATACGCAGTATTTT. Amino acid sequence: CASSVEVRGPDTQYF.

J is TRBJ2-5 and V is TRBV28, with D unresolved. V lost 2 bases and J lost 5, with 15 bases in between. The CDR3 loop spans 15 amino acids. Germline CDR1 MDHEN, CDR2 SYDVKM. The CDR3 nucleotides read TGTGCCAGCAGTTTAGGCCCGGGTGAACCGGAGACCCAGTACTTC. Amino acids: CASSLGPGEPETQYF.

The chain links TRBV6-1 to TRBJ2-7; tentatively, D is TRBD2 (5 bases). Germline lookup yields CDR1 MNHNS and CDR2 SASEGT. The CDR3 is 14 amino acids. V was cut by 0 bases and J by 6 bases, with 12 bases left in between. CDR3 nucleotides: TGTGCCAGCAGTGAAGCCCTCCTTGGAGGCGAGCAGTACTTC. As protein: CASSEALLGGEQYF.